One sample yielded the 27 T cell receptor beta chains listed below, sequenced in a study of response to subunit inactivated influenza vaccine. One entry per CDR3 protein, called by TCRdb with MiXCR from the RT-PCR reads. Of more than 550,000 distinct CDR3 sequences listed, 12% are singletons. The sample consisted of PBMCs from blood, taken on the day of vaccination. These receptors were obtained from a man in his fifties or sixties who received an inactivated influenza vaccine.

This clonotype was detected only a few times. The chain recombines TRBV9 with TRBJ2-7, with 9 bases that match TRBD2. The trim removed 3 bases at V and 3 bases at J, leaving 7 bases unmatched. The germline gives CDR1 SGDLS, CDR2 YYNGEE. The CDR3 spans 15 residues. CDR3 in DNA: TGTGCCAGCAGCGAATATGGACTAGCGAACTACGAGCAGTACTTC. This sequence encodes CASSEYGLANYEQYF.

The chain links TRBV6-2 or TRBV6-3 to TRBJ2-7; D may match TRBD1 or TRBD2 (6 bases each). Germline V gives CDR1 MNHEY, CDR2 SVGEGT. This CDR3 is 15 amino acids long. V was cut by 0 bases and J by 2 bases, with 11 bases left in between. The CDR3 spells CASSYSRGEAYEQYF. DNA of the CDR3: TGTGCCAGCAGTTACTCGAGGGGGGAGGCCTACGAGCAGTACTTC.

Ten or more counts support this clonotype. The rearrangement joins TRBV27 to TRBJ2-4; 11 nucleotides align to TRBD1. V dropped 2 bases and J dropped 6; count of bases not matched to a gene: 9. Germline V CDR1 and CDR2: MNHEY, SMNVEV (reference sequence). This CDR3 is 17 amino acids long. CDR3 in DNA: TGTGCCAGCAGTTTAGGAAGTGGACAGGGGGCAGGAAACATTCAGTACTTC. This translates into CASSLGSGQGAGNIQYF.

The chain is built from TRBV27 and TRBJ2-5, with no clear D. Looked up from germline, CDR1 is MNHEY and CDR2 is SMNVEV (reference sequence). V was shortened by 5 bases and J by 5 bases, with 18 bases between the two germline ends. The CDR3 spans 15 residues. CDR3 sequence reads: CASSPRAGLVETQYF. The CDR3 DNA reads TGTGCCAGCAGTCCCCGGGCTGGCTTGGTGGAGACCCAGTACTTC.

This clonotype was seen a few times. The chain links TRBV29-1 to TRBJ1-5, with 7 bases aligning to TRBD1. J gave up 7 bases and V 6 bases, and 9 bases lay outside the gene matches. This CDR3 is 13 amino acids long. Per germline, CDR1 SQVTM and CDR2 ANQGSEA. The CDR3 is CSVGQGVGQPQHF. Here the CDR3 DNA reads TGCAGCGTGGGGCAGGGGGTGGGGCAGCCCCAGCATTTT.

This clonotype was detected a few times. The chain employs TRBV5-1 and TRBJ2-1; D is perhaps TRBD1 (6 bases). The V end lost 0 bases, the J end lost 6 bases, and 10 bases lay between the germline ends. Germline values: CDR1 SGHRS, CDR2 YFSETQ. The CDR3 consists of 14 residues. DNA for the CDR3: TGCGCCAGCAGCTTGGGACAGGAGGTCAATGAGCAGTTCTTC. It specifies CASSLGQEVNEQFF.

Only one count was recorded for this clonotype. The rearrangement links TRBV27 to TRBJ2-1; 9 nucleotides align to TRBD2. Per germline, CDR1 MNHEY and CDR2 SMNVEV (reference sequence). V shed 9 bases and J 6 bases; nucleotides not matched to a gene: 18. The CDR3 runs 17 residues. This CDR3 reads CARTIPSGTFLINEQFF. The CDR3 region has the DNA TGTGCCAGGACAATCCCTAGCGGGACTTTCCTAATCAATGAGCAGTTCTTC.

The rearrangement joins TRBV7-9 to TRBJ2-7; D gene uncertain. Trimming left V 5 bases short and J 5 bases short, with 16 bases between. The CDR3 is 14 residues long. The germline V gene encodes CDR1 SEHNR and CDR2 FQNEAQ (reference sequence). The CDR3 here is CASSPVGRANEQYF. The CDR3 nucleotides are TGTGCCAGCAGCCCCGTGGGTAGGGCCAACGAGCAGTACTTC. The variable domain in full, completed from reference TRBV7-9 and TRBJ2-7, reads DTGVSQNPRHKITKRGQNVTFRCDPISEHNRLYWYRQTLGQGPEFLTYFQNEAQLEKSRLLSDRFSAERPKGSFSTLEIQRTEQGDSAMYLCASSPVGRANEQYFGPGTRLTVT.

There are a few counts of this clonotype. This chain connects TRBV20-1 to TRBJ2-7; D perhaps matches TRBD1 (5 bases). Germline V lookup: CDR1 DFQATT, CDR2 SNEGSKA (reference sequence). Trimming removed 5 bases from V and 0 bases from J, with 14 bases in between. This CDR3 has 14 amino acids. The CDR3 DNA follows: TGCAGTGCTCTCGACAGCTTAAGCTCCTACGAGCAGTACTTC. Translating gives CSALDSLSSYEQYF.

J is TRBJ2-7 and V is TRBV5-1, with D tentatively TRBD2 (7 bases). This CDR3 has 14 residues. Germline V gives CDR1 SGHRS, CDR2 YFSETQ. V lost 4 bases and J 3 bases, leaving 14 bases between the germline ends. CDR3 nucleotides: TGCGCCAGCAGCAGGGGGGACTACAACTACGAGCAGTACTTC. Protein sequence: CASSRGDYNYEQYF.

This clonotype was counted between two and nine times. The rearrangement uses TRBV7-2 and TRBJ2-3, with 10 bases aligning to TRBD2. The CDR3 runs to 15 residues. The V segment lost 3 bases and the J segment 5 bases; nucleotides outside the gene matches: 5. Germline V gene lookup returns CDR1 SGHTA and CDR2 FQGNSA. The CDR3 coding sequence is TGTGCCAGCAGCTTCCTCACTAGCGGGATAGATACGCAGTATTTT. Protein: CASSFLTSGIDTQYF.

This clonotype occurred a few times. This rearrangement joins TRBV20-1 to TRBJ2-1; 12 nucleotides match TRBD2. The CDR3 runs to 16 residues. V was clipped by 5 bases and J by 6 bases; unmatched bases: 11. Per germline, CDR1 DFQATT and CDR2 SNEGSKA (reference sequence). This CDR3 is CSASSFQGLAGNEQFF. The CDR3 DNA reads TGCAGTGCTTCATCCTTCCAGGGACTAGCGGGCAATGAGCAGTTCTTC.

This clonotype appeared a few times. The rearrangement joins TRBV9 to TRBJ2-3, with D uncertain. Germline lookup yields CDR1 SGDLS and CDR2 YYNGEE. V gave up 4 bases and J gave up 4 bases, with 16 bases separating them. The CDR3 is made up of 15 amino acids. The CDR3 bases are TGTGCCAGCAGCCCATTCTCCGGAGTCCCAGATACGCAGTATTTT. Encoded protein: CASSPFSGVPDTQYF.

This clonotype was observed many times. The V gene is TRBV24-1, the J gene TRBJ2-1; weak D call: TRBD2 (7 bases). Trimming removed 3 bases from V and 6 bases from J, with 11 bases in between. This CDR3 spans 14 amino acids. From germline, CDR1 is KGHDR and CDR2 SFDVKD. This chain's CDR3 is CATSDTRGGNEQFF. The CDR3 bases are TGTGCCACCAGTGATACGAGGGGGGGCAATGAGCAGTTCTTC.

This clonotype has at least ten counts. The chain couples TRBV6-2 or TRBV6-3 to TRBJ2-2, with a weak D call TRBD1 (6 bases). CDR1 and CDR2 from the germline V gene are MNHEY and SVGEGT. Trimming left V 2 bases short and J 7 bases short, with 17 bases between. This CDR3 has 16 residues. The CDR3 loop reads CASSYAARGSSGELFF. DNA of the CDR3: TGTGCCAGCAGTTACGCGGCCAGGGGATCGAGCGGGGAGCTGTTTTTT.

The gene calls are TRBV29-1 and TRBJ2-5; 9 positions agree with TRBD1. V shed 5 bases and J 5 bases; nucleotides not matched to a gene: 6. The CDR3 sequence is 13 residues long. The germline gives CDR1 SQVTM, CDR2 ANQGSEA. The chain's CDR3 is CSVKTGGRETQYF. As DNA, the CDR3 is TGCAGCGTTAAGACAGGGGGAAGGGAGACCCAGTACTTC. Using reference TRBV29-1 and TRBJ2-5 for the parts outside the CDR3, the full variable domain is SAVISQKPSRDICQRGTSLTIQCQVDSQVTMMFWYRQQPGQSLTLIATANQGSEATYESGFVIDKFPISRPNLTFSTLTVSNMSPEDSSIYLCSVKTGGRETQYFGPGTRLLVL.

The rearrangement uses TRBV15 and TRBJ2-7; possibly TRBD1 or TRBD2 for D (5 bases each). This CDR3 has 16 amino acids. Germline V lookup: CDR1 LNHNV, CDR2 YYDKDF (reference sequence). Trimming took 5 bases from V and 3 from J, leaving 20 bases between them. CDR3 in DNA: TGTGCCACCAGCCCAACGTTCACCGGGGCCCACTACGAGCAGTACTTC. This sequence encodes CATSPTFTGAHYEQYF.

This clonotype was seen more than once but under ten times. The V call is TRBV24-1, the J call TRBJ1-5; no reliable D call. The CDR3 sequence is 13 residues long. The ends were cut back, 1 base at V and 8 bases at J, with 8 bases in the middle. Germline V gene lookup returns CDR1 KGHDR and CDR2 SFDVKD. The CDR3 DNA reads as TGTGCCACCAGTGATTTCACCGGGGAGCCCCAGCATTTT. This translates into CATSDFTGEPQHF.

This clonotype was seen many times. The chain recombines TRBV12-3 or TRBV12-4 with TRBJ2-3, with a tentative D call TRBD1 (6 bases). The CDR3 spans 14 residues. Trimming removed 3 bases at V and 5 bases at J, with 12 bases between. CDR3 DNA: TGTGCCAGCAGTTTTTCCCGAGGGGGAGATACGCAGTATTTT. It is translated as CASSFSRGGDTQYF.

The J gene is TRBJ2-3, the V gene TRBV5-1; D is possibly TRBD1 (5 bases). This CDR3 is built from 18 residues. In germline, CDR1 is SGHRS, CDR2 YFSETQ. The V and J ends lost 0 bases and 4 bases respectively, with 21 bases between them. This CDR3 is CASSLVPLEAGLADTQYF. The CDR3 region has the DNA TGCGCCAGCAGCTTGGTACCCCTCGAAGCAGGGCTTGCAGATACGCAGTATTTT.

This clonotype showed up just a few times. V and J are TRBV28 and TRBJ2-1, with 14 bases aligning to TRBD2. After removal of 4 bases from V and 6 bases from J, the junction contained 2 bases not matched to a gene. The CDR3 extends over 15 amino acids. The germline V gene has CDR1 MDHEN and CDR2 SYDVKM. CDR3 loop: CASSYGTSGSNEQFF. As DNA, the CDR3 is TGTGCCAGCAGTTACGGGACTAGCGGGAGCAATGAGCAGTTCTTC.

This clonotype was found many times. The CDR3 sequence is CSARDPDQGSSPLHF. The DNA for the CDR3 is TGCAGTGCTAGAGATCCGGACCAGGGTAGTTCACCCCTCCACTTT. The J gene is TRBJ1-6, the V gene TRBV20-1; a weak D match, TRBD1 (5 bases). CDR1 is DFQATT and CDR2 is SNEGSKA in the germline V gene (reference sequence). The CDR3 loop spans 15 amino acids. V lost 0 bases and J lost 9, with 15 bases in between.

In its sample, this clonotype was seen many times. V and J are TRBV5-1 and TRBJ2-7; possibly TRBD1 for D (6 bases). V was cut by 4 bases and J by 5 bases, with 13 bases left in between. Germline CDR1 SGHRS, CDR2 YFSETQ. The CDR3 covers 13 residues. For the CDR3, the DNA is TGCGCCAGCAGCCCGGGACATCCGGACGAGCAGTACTTC. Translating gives CASSPGHPDEQYF.

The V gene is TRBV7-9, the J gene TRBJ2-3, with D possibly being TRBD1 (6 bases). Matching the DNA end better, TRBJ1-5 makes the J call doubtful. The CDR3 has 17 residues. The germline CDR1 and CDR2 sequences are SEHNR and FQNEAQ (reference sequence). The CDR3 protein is CASSYPLGAGYTDTQHF. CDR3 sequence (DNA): TGTGCCAGCAGCTATCCCCTGGGGGCGGGATACACAGATACGCAGCATTTT.

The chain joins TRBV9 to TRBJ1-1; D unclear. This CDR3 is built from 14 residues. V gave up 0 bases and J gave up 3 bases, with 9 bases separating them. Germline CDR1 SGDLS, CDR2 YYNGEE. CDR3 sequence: CASSVALEDTEAFF. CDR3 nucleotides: TGTGCCAGCAGCGTAGCTCTAGAGGACACTGAAGCTTTCTTT.

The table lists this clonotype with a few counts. The CDR3 nucleotides are TGTGCCAGCAGCCAAGGGGGAAACATTCAGTACTTC. Amino acids: CASSQGGNIQYF. This chain uses TRBV3-1 with TRBJ2-4; D remains unclear. Looked up from germline, CDR1 is LGHDT and CDR2 is YNNKEL (reference sequence). The CDR3 length is 12 residues. V lost 1 base and J lost 6, with 4 bases in between.

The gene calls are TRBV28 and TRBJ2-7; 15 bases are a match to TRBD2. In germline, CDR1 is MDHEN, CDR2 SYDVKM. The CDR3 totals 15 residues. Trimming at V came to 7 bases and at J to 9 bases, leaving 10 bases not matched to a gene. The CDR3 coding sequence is TGTGCCAGCACCGATGAGGGACTAGCGGGAGGTGTGCAGTACTTC. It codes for CASTDEGLAGGVQYF.